Listed here are 6 T cell receptor beta chains from one sample, sequenced in a study of cytomegalovirus exposure and HLA in healthy donors. PCR involved 60 Vbeta and 13 Jbeta primers. Profiling relied on immunoSEQ multiplex PCR, and the TCRdb table lists in-frame clones only, not all of them. The sample comprises 150,000 to 200,000 clones, about 80% of which are singletons, and 1.1% rests with the top ten. Sequenced: PBMCs. The source of these receptors is a woman aged 40 to 50 in good health and CMV-seronegative.

This chain connects TRBV6-4 to TRBJ2-2; D not resolved. The V and J ends lost 3 bases and 4 bases respectively, with 9 bases between them. CDR3 length equals 14 residues. Germline V gene data show CDR1 as MRHNA and CDR2 as SNTAGT. The CDR3 bases are TGTGCCAGCAGTGAGGGCAGCCTCACCGGGGAGCTGTTTTTT. Encoded protein: CASSEGSLTGELFF.

In the case of this clone: The same CDR3 is also encoded by other DNA sequences in this sample. The J gene is TRBJ1-2, the V gene TRBV7-2; D perhaps matches TRBD1 (5 bases). The CDR3 is made up of 13 amino acids. The V end lost 3 bases, the J end lost 2 bases, and 7 bases lay between the germline ends. Germline CDR1 reads SGHTA; CDR2 reads FQGNSA. CDR3 protein: CASSFGGNYGYTF. CDR3 nucleotides: TGTGCCAGCAGCTTCGGGGGGAACTATGGCTACACCTTC.

The chain employs TRBV6-5 and TRBJ1-1; D unclear. The V end was cut by 7 bases, the J end by 3 bases, with 15 bases between. Looked up from germline, CDR1 is MNHEY and CDR2 is SVGAGI. The CDR3 has 14 residues. CDR3 sequence: CASTEARWHTEAFF. CDR3 bases: TGTGCCAGCACCGAGGCCCGGTGGCACACTGAAGCTTTCTTT.

The V and J genes are TRBV25-1 and TRBJ1-1, with D possibly matching TRBD1 (5 bases). The V and J ends lost 6 bases and 0 bases respectively, with 8 bases between them. CDR1 MGHDK and CDR2 SYGVNS come from the germline V gene. This CDR3 is built from 13 residues. The CDR3 nucleotides read TGTGCCAGCAGAGGACACCTGAACACTGAAGCTTTCTTT. It yields the protein CASRGHLNTEAFF. Full variable domain (outside the CDR3, taken from reference TRBV25-1 and TRBJ1-1): EADIYQTPRYLVIGTGKKITLECSQTMGHDKMYWYQQDPGMELHLIHYSYGVNSTEKGDLSSESTVSRIRTEHFPLTLESARPSHTSQYLCASRGHLNTEAFFGQGTRLTVV.

This clone was seen a handful of times. This rearrangement joins TRBV7-9 to TRBJ1-1; possible D gene TRBD1, 6 bases. CDR1 is SEHNR, CDR2 FQNEAQ, per germline (reference sequence). The CDR3 is 15 residues long. V shed 1 base and J shed 3 bases, with 12 bases lying between them. This CDR3 is CASSLGGGGHTEAFF. For the CDR3, the DNA is TGTGCCAGCAGCTTAGGCGGGGGGGGGCACACTGAAGCTTTCTTT. The whole variable domain, remainder taken from reference TRBV7-9 and TRBJ1-1, is DTGVSQNPRHKITKRGQNVTFRCDPISEHNRLYWYRQTLGQGPEFLTYFQNEAQLEKSRLLSDRFSAERPKGSFSTLEIQRTEQGDSAMYLCASSLGGGGHTEAFFGQGTRLTVV.

The chain is built from TRBV5-1 and TRBJ2-1, with 8 bases aligning to TRBD2. CDR1 and CDR2 (germline): SGHRS, YFSETQ. The CDR3 totals 15 residues. Unmatched junction bases numbered 10, after V lost 4 bases and J lost 7 bases. CDR3 protein: CASSTQRERVNEQFF. CDR3 coding DNA: TGCGCCAGCAGCACACAGCGGGAGCGGGTAAATGAGCAGTTCTTC. The full variable domain, with the rest looked up from reference TRBV5-1 and TRBJ2-1, is KAGVTQTPRYLIKTRGQQVTLSCSPISGHRSVSWYQQTPGQGLQFLFEYFSETQRNKGNFPGRFSGRQFSNSRSEMNVSTLELGDSALYLCASSTQRERVNEQFFGPGTRLTVL.